This section outlines one T cell receptor (beta chain) sequence together with its context. As handled by the study authors: Counts of nucleated cells, estimated from reference gene primer amplification, were obtained. Assay: immunoSEQ multiplex PCR; the TCRdb copy retains only in-frame clones and omits some. V and J calls and clone size are copied from that table; D and trimming were computed from the DNA. The profile shows roughly 120,000 clones, 70% to 80% of them singletons. Trimming took 1 base from V and 2 from J, leaving 23 bases between them. The CDR3 is 19 amino acids. Germline V gene data show CDR1 as MDHEN and CDR2 as SYDVKM. These data come from a study of blood T cell repertoires in COVID-19. Overall study: Specimens from acute and convalescent COVID-19 originated in the United States, Italy and Spain. T cells, B-cell-depleted T cells, or PBMCs provided the cDNA or gDNA that served as material.

Material: peripheral blood. The receptor was derived from a man between 65 and 85 years old with acute or convalescent COVID-19. The chain carries TRBV28 and TRBJ2-5; possibly TRBD2 for D (7 bases). The CDR3 is CASSLLYRRGLRMQETQYF. In nucleotides, the CDR3 is TGTGCCAGCAGTTTATTGTATAGGCGGGGGCTCCGTATGCAAGAGACCCAGTACTTC.